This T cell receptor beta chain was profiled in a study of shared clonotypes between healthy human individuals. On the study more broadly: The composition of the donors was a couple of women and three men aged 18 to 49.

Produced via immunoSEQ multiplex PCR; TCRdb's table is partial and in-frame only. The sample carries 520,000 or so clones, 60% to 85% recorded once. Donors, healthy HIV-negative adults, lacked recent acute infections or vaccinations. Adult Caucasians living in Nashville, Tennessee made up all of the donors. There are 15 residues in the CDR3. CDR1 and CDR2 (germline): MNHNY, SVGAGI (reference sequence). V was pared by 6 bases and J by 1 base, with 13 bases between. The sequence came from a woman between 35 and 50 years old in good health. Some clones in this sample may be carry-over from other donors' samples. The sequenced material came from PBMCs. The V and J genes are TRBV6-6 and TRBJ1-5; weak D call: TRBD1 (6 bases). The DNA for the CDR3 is TGTGCCAGCAGCCCTCGGGGGGCCAGCAATCAGCCCCAGCATTTT. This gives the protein CASSPRGASNQPQHF.